These 26 T cell receptor beta chains originate from one sample sequenced in a study of T cell responses to AZD1222 COVID-19 vaccine. Sequencing was performed with immunoSEQ multiplex PCR; in TCRdb, only in-frame clones are kept and a portion is missing. The sample has over 150,000 clones; 80% to 95% are singletons. The source material was peripheral blood, sampled 28 days after the second AZD1222 dose. Receptors originate from an adult who received the AZD1222 COVID-19 vaccine.

Here the CDR3 reads CASGNSGGTEAFF. DNA for the CDR3: TGTGCCAGCGGAAACTCAGGGGGCACTGAAGCTTTCTTT. J is TRBJ1-1 and V is TRBV28, with 7 positions matching TRBD1. The germline V gene has CDR1 MDHEN and CDR2 SYDVKM. V gave up 8 bases and J gave up 4 bases; unmatched junction bases: 7. The CDR3 loop spans 13 amino acids.

The V and J genes are TRBV29-1 and TRBJ1-1; D call uncertain. CDR3 length equals 11 residues. Per germline, CDR1 SQVTM and CDR2 ANQGSEA. V was clipped by 7 bases and J by 4 bases, with 10 bases between them. CDR3 bases: TGCAGCGCCCTCCGCGGCACTGAAGCTTTCTTT. As protein: CSALRGTEAFF.

The chain is built from TRBV10-3 and TRBJ2-5, with D uncertain. V was cut by 4 bases and J by 3 bases, with 9 bases left in between. The CDR3 is made up of 13 amino acids. CDR1 is ENHRY, CDR2 SYGVKD, per germline. CDR3 nucleotide sequence: TGTGCCATCAGTGTGGCAGCCAAAGAGACCCAGTACTTC. It specifies CAISVAAKETQYF.

This clone was observed a handful of times. The chain carries TRBV4-1 and TRBJ1-5; D ambiguous. V lost 0 bases, J lost 6 bases, and 6 bases lay in between. The CDR3 runs to 13 residues. CDR1 and CDR2 from the germline V gene are MGHRA and YSYEKL. The CDR3 sequence is CASSQELAQPQHF. CDR3 nucleotide sequence: TGCGCCAGCAGCCAAGAGTTGGCTCAGCCCCAGCATTTT.

This chain uses TRBV19 with TRBJ2-2; no reliable D call. CDR1 and CDR2 from the germline V gene are LNHDA and SQIVND (reference sequence). V lost 6 bases and J 5 bases, leaving 16 bases between the germline ends. The CDR3 has 15 residues. CDR3 sequence reads: CASRSRVSNTGELFF. Here the CDR3 DNA reads TGTGCCAGTAGGTCTAGGGTATCAAATACCGGGGAGCTGTTTTTT.

The chain joins TRBV7-2 to TRBJ1-4; D gene unclear. The V end was cut by 2 bases, the J end by 1 base, with 11 bases between. Germline V gives CDR1 SGHTA, CDR2 FQGNSA. This CDR3 is built from 16 residues. CDR3 region: CASSLNEPKTNEKLFF. CDR3 DNA: TGTGCCAGCAGCTTAAACGAACCCAAAACTAATGAAAAACTGTTTTTT.

The rearrangement links TRBV7-2 to TRBJ1-2; no firm D call. The V gene lost 6 bases and the J gene lost 4 bases, with 15 bases spanning the gap. CDR1 and CDR2 from the germline V gene are SGHTA and FQGNSA. The CDR3 is made up of 14 amino acids. The CDR3 region is CASSPNGVIYGYTF. The DNA of the CDR3 is TGTGCCAGCAGTCCGAACGGGGTCATCTATGGCTACACCTTC.

The gene calls are TRBV28 and TRBJ2-1; TRBD1 is a possible D gene (5 bases). The CDR3 contains 15 residues. The ends were cut back, 7 bases at V and 1 base at J, with 14 bases in the middle. The germline V gene encodes CDR1 MDHEN and CDR2 SYDVKM. The DNA for the CDR3 is TGTGCCAGCATCTCCCTGGGGCTTTCCTACAATGAGCAGTTCTTC. Its translation: CASISLGLSYNEQFF.

The chain couples TRBV5-6 to TRBJ2-7; maybe TRBD1 (6 bases). The CDR3 runs 14 residues. The germline CDR1 and CDR2 sequences are SGHDT and YYEEEE. V dropped 3 bases and J dropped 2 bases, with 12 bases sitting between them. The CDR3 loop is CASSYGTGPYEQYF. The CDR3 DNA follows: TGTGCCAGCAGCTATGGAACAGGGCCCTACGAGCAGTACTTC.

The gene calls are TRBV3-1 (or the pseudogene TRBV3-2) and TRBJ2-3; possible D gene TRBD1, 8 bases. Per germline, CDR1 LGHDT and CDR2 YNNKEL (reference sequence). Trimming took off 5 bases at V and 4 bases at J, with 31 bases between the two ends. CDR3 size: 20 residues. CDR3 DNA sequence: TGTGCCAGCAGCGCAGCCTTTGGGTTGCAGGGGGCGGGGAGGGCAGATACGCAGTATTTT. This translates into CASSAAFGLQGAGRADTQYF.

V is TRBV6-1 and J is TRBJ2-5, with 8 bases matching TRBD2. There are 15 residues in the CDR3. Trimming cost V 1 base and J 5 bases; bases outside gene matches: 6. Germline V gene data show CDR1 as MNHNS and CDR2 as SASEGT. This chain's CDR3 is CASSEGPAGVETQYF. CDR3 nucleotide sequence: TGTGCCAGCAGTGAAGGCCCAGCGGGGGTGGAGACCCAGTACTTC.

This chain joins TRBV29-1 and TRBJ1-3, with unresolved D. V was cut by 7 bases and J by 8 bases, with 12 bases left in between. The germline CDR1 and CDR2 sequences are SQVTM and ANQGSEA. This CDR3 is built from 11 residues. CDR3 nucleotides: TGCAGCGCTACCCTGGTTGACACCATATATTTT. Its translation: CSATLVDTIYF.

This rearrangement joins TRBV28 to TRBJ1-1, with D perhaps matching TRBD1 (5 bases). The CDR3 extends over 13 amino acids. Trimming stripped 7 bases from V and 5 bases from J, with 14 bases between. Germline assignment: CDR1 MDHEN and CDR2 SYDVKM. CDR3 bases: TGTGCCAGCACTTCCGGGGGTCGGACTGAAGCTTTCTTT. Protein product: CASTSGGRTEAFF.

J is TRBJ2-3 and V is TRBV20-1; 8 nucleotides agree with TRBD2. The CDR3 loop spans 16 amino acids. Germline V lookup: CDR1 DFQATT, CDR2 SNEGSKA (reference sequence). J was trimmed by 2 bases and V by 3 bases; bases with no gene match: 10. CDR3 in amino acids: CSASGASGSVTDTQYF. Written as DNA, the CDR3 is TGCAGTGCTAGTGGTGCTAGCGGGTCGGTCACAGATACGCAGTATTTT.

The rearrangement uses TRBV2 and TRBJ2-7; weak D call: TRBD2 (6 bases). Trimming took off 0 bases at V and 11 bases at J, with 11 bases between the two ends. There are 12 residues in the CDR3. The germline V gene encodes CDR1 SNHLY and CDR2 FYNNEI. The CDR3 DNA sequence: TGTGCCAGCAGTGAAGCTGGGGGGTTCGAGTACTTC. Residues: CASSEAGGFEYF.

The chain combines TRBV7-2 with TRBJ1-6; D gene unclear. Trimming removed 5 bases from V and 14 bases from J, with 10 bases in between. Germline assignment: CDR1 SGHTA and CDR2 FQGNSA. This CDR3 contains 11 residues. CDR3 protein: CASSQSRSLHF. As DNA, the CDR3 is TGTGCCAGCAGCCAATCGAGGTCCCTCCACTTT.

This chain links TRBV19 with TRBJ2-1; 7 bases are a match to TRBD2. V shed 3 bases and J 1 base; nucleotides not matched to a gene: 3. The germline V gene has CDR1 LNHDA and CDR2 SQIVND (reference sequence). The CDR3 runs 15 residues. The CDR3 loop is CASSMGGKSYNEQFF. The CDR3 bases are TGTGCCAGTAGTATGGGGGGGAAGTCCTACAATGAGCAGTTCTTC.

This clone was observed a single time. This chain uses TRBV6-4 with TRBJ2-1, with D tentatively TRBD2 (6 bases). The length of the CDR3 is 15 residues. From germline, CDR1 is MRHNA and CDR2 SNTAGT. The ends were cut back, 0 bases at V and 6 bases at J, with 12 bases in the middle. For the CDR3, the DNA is TGTGCCAGCAGTGACTCCGAGGGGACTGCCAATGAGCAGTTCTTC. Translated: CASSDSEGTANEQFF.

This clone was observed a single time. The chain links TRBV6-5 to TRBJ2-3; 11 nucleotides agree with TRBD2. V lost 4 bases, J lost 5 bases, and 2 bases stayed unmatched. CDR1 is MNHEY, CDR2 SVGAGI, per germline. The CDR3 spans 14 residues. CDR3 nucleotides: TGTGCCAGCAGTTTAGCGGGGGGGAAAGATACGCAGTATTTT. It yields the protein CASSLAGGKDTQYF.

This clone came up once. J is TRBJ2-1 and V is TRBV7-8, with 9 bases matching TRBD2. The J segment lost 2 bases and the V segment lost 5 bases, leaving 4 bases of the junction unmatched. CDR1 and CDR2 (germline): SGHVS, FQNEAQ. The CDR3 is 15 residues long. In DNA, the CDR3 is TGTGCCAGCAGCGAATGGACTAGCGCCTACAATGAGCAGTTCTTC. It yields the protein CASSEWTSAYNEQFF.

The genes are TRBV5-1 and TRBJ1-1; D is unclear. In germline, CDR1 is SGHRS, CDR2 YFSETQ. Trimming pared 0 bases from V and 4 bases from J, leaving 7 bases between. CDR3 length: 13 amino acids. The CDR3 DNA reads TGCGCCAGCAGCTTGGTGGGGAGCACTGAAGCTTTCTTT. Translated, it gives CASSLVGSTEAFF.

This clone has just a few counts. The chain has TRBV9 and TRBJ1-1; 7 bases line up with TRBD1. The germline V gene has CDR1 SGDLS and CDR2 YYNGEE. J gave up 2 bases and V 4 bases, and 8 bases lay outside the gene matches. This CDR3 region has 15 residues. The CDR3: CASSTSGTVNTEAFF. CDR3 DNA sequence: TGTGCCAGCAGCACTTCCGGGACAGTAAACACTGAAGCTTTCTTT.

The V call is TRBV6-5, the J call TRBJ1-2, with 8 bases that match TRBD1. This CDR3 contains 16 residues. CDR1 and CDR2 from the germline V gene are MNHEY and SVGAGI. V shed 2 bases and J 7 bases; nucleotides not matched to a gene: 12. The CDR3 here is CASSYGPGQGGGGYTF. The CDR3 coding sequence is TGTGCCAGCAGTTACGGCCCAGGACAGGGCGGCGGTGGCTACACCTTC.

The chain recombines TRBV2 with TRBJ1-6; 7 nucleotides agree with TRBD1. CDR1 and CDR2 from the germline V gene are SNHLY and FYNNEI. The V gene end was trimmed by 6 bases and the J gene end by 6 bases; junction bases not matched to a gene: 5. This CDR3 region has 14 residues. The chain's CDR3 is CASRAGTVNSPLHF. CDR3 in DNA: TGTGCCAGCAGGGCCGGGACAGTTAATTCACCCCTCCACTTT.

The genes are TRBV28 and TRBJ2-7, with D possibly TRBD2 on 5 matching bases. Germline V gives CDR1 MDHEN, CDR2 SYDVKM. The germline V and J ends were trimmed by 3 bases and 2 bases, with 11 bases remaining between them. The CDR3 has 14 residues. The CDR3 here is CASSFLAETYEQYF. CDR3 DNA: TGTGCCAGCAGTTTTCTAGCAGAGACCTACGAGCAGTACTTC.

The chain links TRBV28 to TRBJ1-1; D is unresolved. In germline, CDR1 is MDHEN, CDR2 SYDVKM. The V and J ends lost 7 bases and 3 bases respectively, with 12 bases between them. The CDR3 spans 13 residues. The CDR3 DNA follows: TGTGCCAGCATCCCTGGTGGGGACACTGAAGCTTTCTTT. Its protein is CASIPGGDTEAFF. The full variable domain, completed using reference TRBV28 and TRBJ1-1, is DVKVTQSSRYLVKRTGEKVFLECVQDMDHENMFWYRQDPGLGLRLIYFSYDVKMKEKGDIPEGYSVSREKKERFSLILESASTNQTSMYLCASIPGGDTEAFFGQGTRLTVV.